The present T cell receptor beta chain was sequenced within a study of blood T cell repertoires in COVID-19. Turning to the study itself: COVID-19 samples, acute and convalescent, were from the United States, Italy and Spain.

There are 11 residues in the CDR3. V was shortened by 7 bases and J by 5 bases, with 8 bases between the two germline ends. CDR1 is MNHEY and CDR2 is SMNVEV in the germline V gene (reference sequence). Assay used: immunoSEQ multiplex PCR; TCRdb lists only in-frame clones, some missing. The sample shows 310,000 or so clones, about 83% of them seen only once. J is TRBJ1-1 and V is TRBV27; D remains ambiguous. The sequence was obtained from a woman aged 50 to 65 with acute or convalescent COVID-19. Sequencing was performed on peripheral blood. For the CDR3, the DNA is TGTGCCAGCAAACAGCGGACTGAAGCTTTCTTT. It translates to CASKQRTEAFF.